This is a list of T cell receptor beta chains from one sample in a study of blood T cell repertoires in COVID-19. Generated by immunoSEQ multiplex PCR, the TCRdb table keeps only in-frame clones and is missing some. The data contain 27,000 or so clones, around 83% of them singletons. Sequences were obtained from peripheral blood. The source of these receptors is a man between 65 and 79 years old with active COVID-19. Both conserved end residues are part of each CDR3. D genes are given only for firm matches.

j_gene | d_gene | v_gene | CDR3aa
TRBJ2-2 | - | TRBV3-1/TRBV3-2 | CASSRGQMVPGELFF
TRBJ2-7 | TRBD2 | TRBV5-1 | CASSFPASGISYEQYF
TRBJ2-1 | - | TRBV20-1 | CSAGANNEQFF
TRBJ2-6 | - | TRBV2 | CASSSRLTGANVLTF
TRBJ2-5 | TRBD2 | TRBV18 | CASSPYTSGQETQYF
TRBJ1-1 | - | TRBV5-1 | CATKPGTGATEAFF
TRBJ1-2 | - | TRBV6-2/TRBV6-3 | CASSRGSQLGYTF
TRBJ2-5 | TRBD2 | TRBV9 | CASSPTGGQETQYF
TRBJ2-7 | - | TRBV30 | CAWRGTFYEQYF
TRBJ2-2 | - | TRBV27 | CASGAQLNTGELFF
TRBJ2-7 | - | TRBV11-2 | CASSTRGLSQYF
TRBJ2-1 | - | TRBV7-2 | CASSAPGSLANEQFF
TRBJ1-6 | - | TRBV9 | CASSVAGDFYNSPLHF
TRBJ2-3 | TRBD2 | TRBV11-1 | CASSSASGRSSGTQYF
TRBJ1-3 | - | TRBV6-5 | CASRPSGGYGNTIYF
TRBJ2-3 | - | TRBV6-4 | CASSDEPLASTQYF
TRBJ1-5 | TRBD1 | TRBV2 | CASRKTGTGNNQPQHF
TRBJ2-3 | - | TRBV20-1 | CSAGTAGGQYF
TRBJ2-7 | - | TRBV7-9 | CASSRLSSYEQYF
TRBJ1-1 | TRBD1 | TRBV6-5 | CASTRQGLNTEAFF
TRBJ1-4 | TRBD1 | TRBV7-9 | CASSSGTVNEKLFF
TRBJ1-2 | - | TRBV2 | CASSDRTPGWGYTF
TRBJ2-5 | TRBD1 | TRBV2 | CASDWDSQETQYF
TRBJ2-5 | - | TRBV2 | CASSEISRQETQYF
TRBJ2-5 | - | TRBV6-1 | CASSEGLDRETQYF
TRBJ1-3 | - | TRBV21-1 | CASSTPGQPSSGNTIYF
TRBJ1-2 | - | TRBV25-1 | CASSDSRRGNYGYTF
TRBJ2-7 | TRBD2 | TRBV24-1 | CATSDSGTTYEQYF
TRBJ1-1 | - | TRBV10-1 | CASRQGSPLPAFF
TRBJ1-4 | - | TRBV18 | CASSPSARGSEKLFF
TRBJ1-2 | TRBD1 | TRBV6-5 | CASSYIRTGGGYGYTF
TRBJ1-6 | - | TRBV19 | CASSMSLDRPLHF
TRBJ2-7 | - | TRBV2 | CASDSFSYEQYF
TRBJ2-7 | - | TRBV11-3 | CASSLGGVGSYEQYF
TRBJ1-2 | TRBD1 | TRBV19 | CASSKGQDTYGYTF
TRBJ2-1 | TRBD2 | TRBV7-3 | CASSPGLAGSSYNEQFF
TRBJ1-5 | - | TRBV3-1/TRBV3-2 | CASSQGGVSNQPQHF
TRBJ2-7 | TRBD2 | TRBV9 | CASSVAAGGDEQYF
TRBJ1-4 | - | TRBV7-8 | CASSDLNSEKLFF
TRBJ1-5 | - | TRBV18 | CASSPRTASDQPQHF
TRBJ1-2 | TRBD1 | TRBV9 | CASSQGGVRGYTF
TRBJ1-5 | - | TRBV2 | CASSGESRGSNQPQHF
TRBJ1-4 | TRBD1 | TRBV2 | CASTQGAYATNEKLFF
TRBJ2-5 | TRBD2 | TRBV7-9 | CASSWGLAVRRVETQYF
TRBJ1-2 | TRBD1 | TRBV10-3 | CAIRNRDSYGYTF
TRBJ2-1 | TRBD1 | TRBV5-1 | CASSNGQDHSYNEQFF
TRBJ2-7 | - | TRBV18 | CASSPGQEVTYEQYF
TRBJ2-4 | - | TRBV10-3 | CAISGESGRAKNIQYF
TRBJ1-2 | TRBD1 | TRBV13 | CASSLADRAGDGYTF
TRBJ1-2 | TRBD1 | TRBV5-1 | CASSPGTGDGYTF
TRBJ2-3 | - | TRBV14 | CASSQVGTDTQYF
TRBJ1-2 | - | TRBV5-1 | CASSLDADGYTF
TRBJ1-6 | - | TRBV27 | CASSFGYNSPLHF
TRBJ1-1 | - | TRBV30 | CAWSVPTGFRKTEAFF
TRBJ2-5 | TRBD2 | TRBV27 | CASSLSVSLAGGPVQETQYF
TRBJ2-3 | - | TRBV9 | CASSPYSWDTQYF
TRBJ2-5 | TRBD2 | TRBV12-5 | CASGLGTSGGETQYF